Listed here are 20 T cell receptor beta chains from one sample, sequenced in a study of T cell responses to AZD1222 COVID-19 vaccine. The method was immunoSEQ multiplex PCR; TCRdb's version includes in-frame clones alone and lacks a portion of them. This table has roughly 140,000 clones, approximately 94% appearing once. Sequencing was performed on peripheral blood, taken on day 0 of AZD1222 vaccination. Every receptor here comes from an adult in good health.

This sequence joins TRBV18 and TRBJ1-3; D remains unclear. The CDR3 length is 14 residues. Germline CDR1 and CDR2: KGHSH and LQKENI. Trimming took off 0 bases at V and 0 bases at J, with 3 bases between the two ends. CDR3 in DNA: TGTGCCAGCTCACCACCTGGCTCTGGAAACACCATATATTTT. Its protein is CASSPPGSGNTIYF.

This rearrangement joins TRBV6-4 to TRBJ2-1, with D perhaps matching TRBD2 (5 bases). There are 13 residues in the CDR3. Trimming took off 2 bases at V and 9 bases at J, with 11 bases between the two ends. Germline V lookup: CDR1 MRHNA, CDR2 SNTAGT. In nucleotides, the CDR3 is TGTGCCAGCAGTGACCAAACTGGACTTGAGCAGTTCTTC. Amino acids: CASSDQTGLEQFF.

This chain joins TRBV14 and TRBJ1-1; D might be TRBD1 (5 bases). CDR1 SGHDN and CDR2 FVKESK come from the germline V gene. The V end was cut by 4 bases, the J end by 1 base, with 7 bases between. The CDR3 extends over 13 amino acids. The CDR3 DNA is TGTGCCAGCAGCCTGGGACCGAACACTGAAGCTTTCTTT. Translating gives CASSLGPNTEAFF.

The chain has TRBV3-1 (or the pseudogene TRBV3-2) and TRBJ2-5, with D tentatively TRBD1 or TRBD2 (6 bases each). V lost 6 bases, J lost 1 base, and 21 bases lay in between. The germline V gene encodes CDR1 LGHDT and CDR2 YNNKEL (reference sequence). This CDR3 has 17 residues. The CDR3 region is CASRPPCRGPLQETQYF. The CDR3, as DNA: TGTGCCAGCAGACCCCCATGCCGGGGGCCCCTCCAAGAGACCCAGTACTTC.

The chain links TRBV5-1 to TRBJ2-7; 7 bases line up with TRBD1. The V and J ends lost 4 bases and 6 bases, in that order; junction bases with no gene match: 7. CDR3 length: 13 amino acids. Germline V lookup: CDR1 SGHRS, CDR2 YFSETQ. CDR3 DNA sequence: TGCGCCAGCAGCAAGGACAGGATTACCGAGCAGTACTTC. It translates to CASSKDRITEQYF.

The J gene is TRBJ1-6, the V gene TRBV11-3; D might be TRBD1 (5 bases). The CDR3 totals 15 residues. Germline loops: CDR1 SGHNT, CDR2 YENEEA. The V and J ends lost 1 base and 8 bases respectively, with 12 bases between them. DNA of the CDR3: TGTGCCAGCAGCTTAGGATCAGGGATTGATTCACCCCTCCACTTT. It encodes CASSLGSGIDSPLHF.

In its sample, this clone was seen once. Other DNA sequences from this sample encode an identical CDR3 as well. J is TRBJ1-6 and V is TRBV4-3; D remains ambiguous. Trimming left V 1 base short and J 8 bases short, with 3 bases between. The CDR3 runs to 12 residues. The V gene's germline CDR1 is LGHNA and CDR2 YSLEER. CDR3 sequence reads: CASSQGDSPLHF. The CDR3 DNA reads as TGCGCCAGCAGCCAAGGTGATTCACCCCTCCACTTT.

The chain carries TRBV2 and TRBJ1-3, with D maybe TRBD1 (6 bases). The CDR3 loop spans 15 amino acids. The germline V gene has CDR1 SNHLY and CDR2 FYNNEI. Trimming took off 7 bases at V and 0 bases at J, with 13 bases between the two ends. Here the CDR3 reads CASTRSGDSGNTIYF. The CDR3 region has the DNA TGTGCCAGCACCCGGTCAGGGGACTCTGGAAACACCATATATTTT.

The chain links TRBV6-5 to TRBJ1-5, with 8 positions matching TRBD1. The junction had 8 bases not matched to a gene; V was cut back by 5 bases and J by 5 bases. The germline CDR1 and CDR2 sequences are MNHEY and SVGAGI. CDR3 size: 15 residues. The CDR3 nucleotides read TGTGCCAGCAGTATCTCGACAGGGGCCGATCAGCCCCAGCATTTT. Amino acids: CASSISTGADQPQHF.

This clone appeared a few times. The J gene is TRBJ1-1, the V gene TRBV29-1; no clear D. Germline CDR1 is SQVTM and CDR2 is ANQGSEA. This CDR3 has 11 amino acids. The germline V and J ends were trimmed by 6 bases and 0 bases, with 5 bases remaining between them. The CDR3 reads CSVLLNTEAFF. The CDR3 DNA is TGCAGCGTCCTATTGAACACTGAAGCTTTCTTT. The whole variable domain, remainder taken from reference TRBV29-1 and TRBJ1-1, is SAVISQKPSRDICQRGTSLTIQCQVDSQVTMMFWYRQQPGQSLTLIATANQGSEATYESGFVIDKFPISRPNLTFSTLTVSNMSPEDSSIYLCSVLLNTEAFFGQGTRLTVV.

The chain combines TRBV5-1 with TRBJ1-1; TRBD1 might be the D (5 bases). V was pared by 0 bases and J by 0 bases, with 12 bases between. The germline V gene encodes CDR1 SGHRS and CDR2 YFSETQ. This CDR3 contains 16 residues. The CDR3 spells CASSLDPGRMNTEAFF. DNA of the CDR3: TGCGCCAGCAGCTTGGATCCGGGACGGATGAACACTGAAGCTTTCTTT.

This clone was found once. As DNA, the CDR3 is TGTGCCAGCAGCCCACAGATAGCGACCGGGGAGCTGTTTTTT. Translated, it gives CASSPQIATGELFF. The chain recombines TRBV7-6 with TRBJ2-2; D perhaps matches TRBD2 (5 bases). In germline, CDR1 is SGHVS, CDR2 FNYEAQ. Trimming removed 5 bases from V and 5 bases from J, with 12 bases in between. This CDR3 is built from 14 residues.

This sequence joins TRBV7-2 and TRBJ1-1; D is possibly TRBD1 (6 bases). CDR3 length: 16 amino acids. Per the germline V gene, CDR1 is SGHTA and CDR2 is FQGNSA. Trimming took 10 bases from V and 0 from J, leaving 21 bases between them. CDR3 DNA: TGTGCCACGCGGACGGCTTCGGGACACCTGAACACTGAAGCTTTCTTT. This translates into CATRTASGHLNTEAFF.

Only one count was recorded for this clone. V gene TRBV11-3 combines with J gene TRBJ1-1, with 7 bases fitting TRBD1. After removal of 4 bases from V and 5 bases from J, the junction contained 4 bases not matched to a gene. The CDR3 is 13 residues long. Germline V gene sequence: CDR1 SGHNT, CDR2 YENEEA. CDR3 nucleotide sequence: TGTGCCAGCAGCTCAAGGGGGCGTACTGAAGCTTTCTTT. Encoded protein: CASSSRGRTEAFF.

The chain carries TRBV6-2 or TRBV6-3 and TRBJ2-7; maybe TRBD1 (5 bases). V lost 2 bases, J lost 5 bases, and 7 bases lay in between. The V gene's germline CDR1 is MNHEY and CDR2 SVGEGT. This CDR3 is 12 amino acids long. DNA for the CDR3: TGTGCCAGCAGTTACGACAGCAACGAGCAGTACTTC. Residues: CASSYDSNEQYF.

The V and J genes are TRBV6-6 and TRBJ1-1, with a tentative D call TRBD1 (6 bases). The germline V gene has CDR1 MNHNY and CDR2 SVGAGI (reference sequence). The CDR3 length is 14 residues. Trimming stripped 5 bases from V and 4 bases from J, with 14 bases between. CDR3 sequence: CASSPRGGFTEAFF. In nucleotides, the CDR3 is TGTGCCAGCAGTCCAAGAGGGGGATTCACTGAAGCTTTCTTT.

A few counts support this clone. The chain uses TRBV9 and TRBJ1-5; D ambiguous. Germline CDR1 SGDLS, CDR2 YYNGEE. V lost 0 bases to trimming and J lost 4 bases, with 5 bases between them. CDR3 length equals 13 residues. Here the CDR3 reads CASSVDWNQPQHF. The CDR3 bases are TGTGCCAGCAGCGTAGATTGGAATCAGCCCCAGCATTTT.

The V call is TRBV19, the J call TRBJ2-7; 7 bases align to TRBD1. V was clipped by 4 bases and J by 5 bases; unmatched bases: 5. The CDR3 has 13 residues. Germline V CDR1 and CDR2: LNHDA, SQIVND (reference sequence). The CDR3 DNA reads TGTGCCAGTAGTACACAGGGGTGGGACGAGCAGTACTTC. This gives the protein CASSTQGWDEQYF.

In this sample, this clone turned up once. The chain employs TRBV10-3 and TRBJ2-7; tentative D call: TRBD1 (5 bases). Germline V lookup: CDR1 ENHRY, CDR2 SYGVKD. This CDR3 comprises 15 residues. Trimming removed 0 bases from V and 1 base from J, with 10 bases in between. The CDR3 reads CAISESGRVSYEQYF. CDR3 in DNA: TGTGCCATCAGTGAGTCGGGCAGGGTTTCCTACGAGCAGTACTTC.

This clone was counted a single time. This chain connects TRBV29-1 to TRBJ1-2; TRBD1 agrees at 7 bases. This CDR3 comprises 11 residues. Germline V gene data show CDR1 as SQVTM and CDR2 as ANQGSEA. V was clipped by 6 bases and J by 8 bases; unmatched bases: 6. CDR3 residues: CSVGQIEGYTF. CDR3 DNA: TGCAGCGTGGGACAGATTGAGGGCTACACCTTC.